Following are 21 T cell receptor beta chains from one sample sequenced in a study of T-cell reconstitution after alpha-beta-depleted transplantation in children. Unique molecular identifiers tagged the TCRbeta library. TCRdb recomputed calls from the PCR reads with MiXCR, one row per CDR3 protein. The sample lists 200,000 to 300,000 distinct CDR3 sequences, roughly 26% occurring once. Specimen: PBMCs, collected before TCRalphabeta/CD19-depleted stem cell transplant. These receptors all come from a girl aged 2 to 9 with Fanconi anemia, due to receive a stem cell transplant.

This clonotype has a count of ten or more. The chain joins TRBV12-3 or TRBV12-4 to TRBJ2-2, with D tentatively TRBD1 or TRBD2 (5 bases each). The CDR3 has 12 amino acids. V lost 3 bases, J lost 11 bases, and 10 bases lay in between. CDR3 sequence reads: CASSLVGRELFF. CDR3 nucleotides: TGTGCCAGCAGTTTGGTGGGACGAGAGCTGTTTTTT.

CDR3 residues: CASSLRRVSYEQYF. In nucleotides, the CDR3 is TGTGCCAGCAGTTTACGCAGGGTCAGCTACGAGCAGTACTTC. The genes are TRBV12-3 or TRBV12-4 and TRBJ2-7, with D tentatively TRBD1 (5 bases). V was clipped by 2 bases and J by 3 bases, with 11 bases between them. This CDR3 has 14 amino acids.

This clonotype was picked up many times. The chain combines TRBV7-2 with TRBJ2-3; TRBD1 might be the D (6 bases). The length of the CDR3 is 13 residues. Germline assignment: CDR1 SGHTA and CDR2 FQGNSA. Trimming stripped 3 bases from V and 9 bases from J, with 13 bases between. The CDR3 loop reads CASSFAQGRTQYF. The DNA for the CDR3 is TGTGCCAGCAGCTTCGCACAGGGTAGGACGCAGTATTTT. The full variable domain, with the rest looked up from reference TRBV7-2 and TRBJ2-3, is GAGVSQSPSNKVTEKGKDVELRCDPISGHTALYWYRQSLGQGLEFLIYFQGNSAPDKSGLPSDRFSAERTGGSVSTLTIQRTQQEDSAVYLCASSFAQGRTQYFGPGTRLTVL.

The rearrangement uses TRBV24-1 and TRBJ2-1, with D tentatively TRBD2 (6 bases). Per germline, CDR1 KGHDR and CDR2 SFDVKD. V was shortened by 0 bases and J by 6 bases, with 14 bases between the two germline ends. The CDR3 consists of 16 residues. In nucleotides, the CDR3 is TGTGCCACCAGTGATTTGGCTAGCGAGGAACCCAATGAGCAGTTCTTC. It codes for CATSDLASEEPNEQFF.

V is TRBV29-1 and J is TRBJ1-2; a weak D match, TRBD1 (6 bases). The germline V gene has CDR1 SQVTM and CDR2 ANQGSEA. This CDR3 has 17 residues. V gave up 0 bases and J gave up 2 bases, with 19 bases separating them. Written as DNA, the CDR3 is TGCAGCGTTGAAGAACGAGGCTGGGGACAAACCAACTATGGCTACACCTTC. It encodes CSVEERGWGQTNYGYTF.

This clonotype has more than one count but fewer than ten. This chain joins TRBV29-1 and TRBJ2-1, with 9 bases matching TRBD1. The CDR3 runs to 14 residues. CDR1 and CDR2 from the germline V gene are SQVTM and ANQGSEA. After removal of 4 bases from V and 3 bases from J, the junction contained 4 bases not matched to a gene. The CDR3 loop reads CSVAGTGIYNEQFF. The CDR3 region has the DNA TGCAGCGTTGCCGGGACAGGGATCTACAATGAGCAGTTCTTC.

This clonotype was recorded many times. The chain has TRBV29-1 and TRBJ2-1; TRBD2 matches at 7 bases. Germline CDR1 and CDR2: SQVTM and ANQGSEA. With 3 bases clipped from V and 7 bases from J, the junction kept 12 bases outside the gene matches. The CDR3 totals 15 residues. The CDR3 loop is CSVDGRKGGWNEQFF. In nucleotides, the CDR3 is TGCAGCGTTGATGGCCGCAAGGGAGGGTGGAATGAGCAGTTCTTC.

The table lists this clonotype with many counts. The chain employs TRBV6-5 and TRBJ2-5, with 11 nucleotides matching TRBD2. CDR3 length equals 16 residues. Germline V CDR1 and CDR2: MNHEY, SVGAGI. The V segment lost 4 bases and the J segment 9 bases; nucleotides outside the gene matches: 13. CDR3 sequence (DNA): TGTGCCAGCAGTTCCTATACTAGCGGGGGCCCCGTGTCCCAGTACTTC. Its protein is CASSSYTSGGPVSQYF.

V usage is TRBV29-1 and J usage is TRBJ1-2; D perhaps matches TRBD1 (5 bases). Germline V gene data show CDR1 as SQVTM and CDR2 as ANQGSEA. Between the trimmed V and J ends, which lost 3 bases and 5 bases, there was a span of 16 bases. This CDR3 comprises 14 residues. The CDR3 DNA reads as TGCAGCGTTGATCGGGACCCCGTCCTTTATGGCTACACCTTC. Translated, it gives CSVDRDPVLYGYTF.

This chain connects TRBV20-1 to TRBJ2-3; perhaps D is TRBD1 or TRBD2 (5 bases each). The CDR3 contains 14 residues. Germline V gene sequence: CDR1 DFQATT, CDR2 SNEGSKA (reference sequence). V gave up 5 bases and J gave up 4 bases, with 16 bases separating them. The CDR3 bases are TGCAGTGCTCTTGGGGCTAGCCAAGCAGATACGCAGTATTTT. Protein: CSALGASQADTQYF.

Ten or more counts support this clonotype. The chain carries TRBV4-2 and TRBJ1-6, with D unclear. CDR1 is LGHNA and CDR2 is YNFKEQ in the germline V gene. The CDR3 contains 15 residues. Between the trimmed V and J ends, which lost 0 bases and 15 bases, there was a span of 18 bases. DNA of the CDR3: TGTGCCAGCAGCCAAGATCAACCACAGATCCCTTACCTCCACTTT. Protein sequence: CASSQDQPQIPYLHF.

This clonotype was observed many times. This chain uses TRBV5-1 with TRBJ2-7; the D is unclear. This CDR3 comprises 15 residues. The V gene lost 0 bases and the J gene lost 3 bases, with 13 bases spanning the gap. Germline V gene data show CDR1 as SGHRS and CDR2 as YFSETQ. As DNA, the CDR3 is TGCGCCAGCAGCTTGGCCGAAGGGATCAGCTACGAGCAGTACTTC. It is translated as CASSLAEGISYEQYF.

The chain has TRBV6-5 and TRBJ2-1; no firm D call. V was trimmed by 0 bases and J by 0 bases, leaving 9 bases between them. CDR1 is MNHEY, CDR2 SVGAGI, per germline. The CDR3 is 16 amino acids. The CDR3 DNA reads as TGTGCCAGCAGTTACTCATTTACGAGCTCCTACAATGAGCAGTTCTTC. Its protein product is CASSYSFTSSYNEQFF.

This clonotype appeared a few times. The rearrangement joins TRBV20-1 to TRBJ2-1, with D uncertain. Germline V CDR1 and CDR2: DFQATT, SNEGSKA (reference sequence). This CDR3 has 12 amino acids. Trimming removed 3 bases at V and 4 bases at J, with 7 bases between. The CDR3 coding sequence is TGCAGTGCTAGCGGAGATTACAATGAGCAGTTCTTC. This sequence encodes CSASGDYNEQFF.

The chain is built from TRBV7-9 and TRBJ2-7, with D unresolved. Germline lookup yields CDR1 SEHNR and CDR2 FQNEAQ (reference sequence). Trimming shortened V by 5 bases and J by 2 bases, and 7 bases separated the two germline ends. This CDR3 contains 12 residues. In nucleotides, the CDR3 is TGTGCCAGCAGCGTAACAGCCTACGAGCAGTACTTC. It yields the protein CASSVTAYEQYF. Full variable domain (remainder filled in from reference TRBV7-9 and TRBJ2-7): DTGVSQNPRHKITKRGQNVTFRCDPISEHNRLYWYRQTLGQGPEFLTYFQNEAQLEKSRLLSDRFSAERPKGSFSTLEIQRTEQGDSAMYLCASSVTAYEQYFGPGTRLTVT.

The rearrangement joins TRBV7-3 to TRBJ2-1, with 9 bases aligning to TRBD2. Germline CDR1 SGHTA, CDR2 FQGTGA. This CDR3 is built from 15 residues. The junction had 4 bases not matched to a gene; V was cut back by 2 bases and J by 5 bases. CDR3 residues: CASSLLAGINNEQFF. CDR3 nucleotide sequence: TGTGCCAGCAGCTTACTAGCGGGGATTAACAATGAGCAGTTCTTC.

The rearrangement uses TRBV14 and TRBJ2-1, with D hard to call. Trimming shortened V by 1 base and J by 9 bases, and 4 bases separated the two germline ends. CDR1 and CDR2 from the germline V gene are SGHDN and FVKESK. This CDR3 spans 11 amino acids. CDR3 in amino acids: CASSQVIEQFF. CDR3 DNA sequence: TGTGCCAGCAGCCAAGTAATTGAGCAGTTCTTC.

V is TRBV7-9 and J is TRBJ2-7; D is uncertain. Trimming cost V 3 bases and J 3 bases, with 12 bases left between them. There are 14 residues in the CDR3. Germline V gene lookup returns CDR1 SEHNR and CDR2 FQNEAQ (reference sequence). CDR3 sequence (DNA): TGTGCCAGCAGCTTTTCGCCAATGGGCTACGAGCAGTACTTC. Amino acids: CASSFSPMGYEQYF. Drawing the rest from reference TRBV7-9 and TRBJ2-7, the complete variable domain is DTGVSQNPRHKITKRGQNVTFRCDPISEHNRLYWYRQTLGQGPEFLTYFQNEAQLEKSRLLSDRFSAERPKGSFSTLEIQRTEQGDSAMYLCASSFSPMGYEQYFGPGTRLTVT.

The CDR3: CASSPWMGRESDEQFF. Written as DNA, the CDR3 is TGTGCCAGCTCACCATGGATGGGGAGAGAATCAGATGAGCAGTTCTTC. V and J are TRBV18 and TRBJ2-1, with a weak D call TRBD2 (5 bases). There are 16 residues in the CDR3. V lost 2 bases and J lost 8, with 19 bases in between. Germline loops: CDR1 KGHSH, CDR2 LQKENI.

This clonotype was recorded a few times. The V and J genes are TRBV29-1 and TRBJ2-1; no clear D gene. CDR1 SQVTM and CDR2 ANQGSEA come from the germline V gene. This CDR3 is 13 amino acids long. Trimming took off 7 bases at V and 0 bases at J, with 10 bases between the two ends. This CDR3 reads CSARSSSYNEQFF. For the CDR3, the DNA is TGCAGCGCCCGCTCAAGCTCCTACAATGAGCAGTTCTTC.

This clonotype was seen many times. The J gene is TRBJ2-5, the V gene TRBV4-2; D is perhaps TRBD2 (6 bases). The CDR3 sequence is 14 residues long. With 1 base removed from V and 4 bases from J, the gap between germline ends came to 10 bases. Germline CDR1 reads LGHNA; CDR2 reads YNFKEQ. Here the CDR3 DNA reads TGTGCCAGCAGCCAAGTCTTGCGGGGAGAGACCCAGTACTTC. This gives the protein CASSQVLRGETQYF.